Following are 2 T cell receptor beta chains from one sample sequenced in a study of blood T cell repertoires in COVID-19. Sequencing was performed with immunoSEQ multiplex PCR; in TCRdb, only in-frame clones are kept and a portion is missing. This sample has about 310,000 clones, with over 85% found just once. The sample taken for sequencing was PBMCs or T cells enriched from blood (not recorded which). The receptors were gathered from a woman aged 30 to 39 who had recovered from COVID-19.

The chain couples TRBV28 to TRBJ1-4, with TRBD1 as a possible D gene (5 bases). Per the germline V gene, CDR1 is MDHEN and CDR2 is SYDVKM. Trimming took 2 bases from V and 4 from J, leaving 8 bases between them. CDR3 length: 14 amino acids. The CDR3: CASSLLQGNEKLFF. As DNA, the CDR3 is TGTGCCAGCAGTTTACTCCAGGGTAATGAAAAACTGTTTTTT.

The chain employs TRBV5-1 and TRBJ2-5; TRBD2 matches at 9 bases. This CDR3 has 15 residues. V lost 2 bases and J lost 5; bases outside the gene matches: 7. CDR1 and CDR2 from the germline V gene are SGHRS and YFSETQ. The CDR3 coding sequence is TGCGCCAGCAGCTTACAAGCGGGAGGTCAGGAGACCCAGTACTTC. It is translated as CASSLQAGGQETQYF. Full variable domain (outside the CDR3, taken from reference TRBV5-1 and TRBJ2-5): KAGVTQTPRYLIKTRGQQVTLSCSPISGHRSVSWYQQTPGQGLQFLFEYFSETQRNKGNFPGRFSGRQFSNSRSEMNVSTLELGDSALYLCASSLQAGGQETQYFGPGTRLLVL.